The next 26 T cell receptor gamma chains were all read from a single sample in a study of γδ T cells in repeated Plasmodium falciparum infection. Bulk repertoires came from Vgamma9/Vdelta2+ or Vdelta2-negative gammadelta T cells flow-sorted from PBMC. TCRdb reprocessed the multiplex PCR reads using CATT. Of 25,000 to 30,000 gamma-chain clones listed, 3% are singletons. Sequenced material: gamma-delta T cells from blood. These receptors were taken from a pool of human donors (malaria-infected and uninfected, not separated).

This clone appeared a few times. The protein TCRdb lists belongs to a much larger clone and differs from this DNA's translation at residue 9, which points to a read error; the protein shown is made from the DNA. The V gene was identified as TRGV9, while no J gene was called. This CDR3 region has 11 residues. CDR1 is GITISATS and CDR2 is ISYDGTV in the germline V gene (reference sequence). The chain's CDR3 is CALRIGGIETF. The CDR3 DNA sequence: TGTGCCTTGCGCATAGGAGGGATCGAGACGTTT.

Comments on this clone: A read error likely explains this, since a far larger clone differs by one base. The CDR3: CALWEVKSDWIKTF. CDR3 DNA sequence: TGTGCCTTGTGGGAGGTGAAGAGTGACTGGATCAAGACGTTT. The V and J genes are TRGV9 and TRGJP2. TCRdb does not report a J gene; here it was assigned by matching the DNA to germline references. Per the germline V gene, CDR1 is GITISATS and CDR2 is ISYDGTV (reference sequence). CDR3 length equals 14 residues.

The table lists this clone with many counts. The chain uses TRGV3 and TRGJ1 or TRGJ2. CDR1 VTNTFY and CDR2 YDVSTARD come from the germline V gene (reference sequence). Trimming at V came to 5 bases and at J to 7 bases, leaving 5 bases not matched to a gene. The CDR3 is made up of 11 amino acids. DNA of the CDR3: TGTGCCACCTGGGCCTGCTATAAGAAACTCTTT. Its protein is CATWACYKKLF.

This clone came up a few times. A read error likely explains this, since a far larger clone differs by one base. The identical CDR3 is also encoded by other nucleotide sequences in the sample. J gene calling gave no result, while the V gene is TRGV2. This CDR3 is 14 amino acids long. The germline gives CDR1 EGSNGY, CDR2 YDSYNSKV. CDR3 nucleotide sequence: TGTGCCACCTGGGACGACGCGACTTATTATAAGAAGCTCTTT. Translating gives CATWDDATYYKKLF.

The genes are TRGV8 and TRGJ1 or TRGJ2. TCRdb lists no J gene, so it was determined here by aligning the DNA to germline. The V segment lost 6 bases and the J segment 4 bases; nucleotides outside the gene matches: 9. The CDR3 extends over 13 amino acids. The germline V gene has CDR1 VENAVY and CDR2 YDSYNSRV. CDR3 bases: TGTGCCACCTGGATTACGTCATATTATAAGAAACTCTTT. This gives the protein CATWITSYYKKLF.

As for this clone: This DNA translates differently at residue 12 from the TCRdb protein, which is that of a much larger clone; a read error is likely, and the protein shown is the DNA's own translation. The DNA for the CDR3 is TGTGCCTTGTGGGAGGGCCTCAATTATTATAAGAGACTCTTT. Translating gives CALWEGLNYYKRLF. For the V gene the call is TRGV9; the J gene has no call. Germline loops: CDR1 GITISATS, CDR2 ISYDGTV (reference sequence). This CDR3 has 14 residues.

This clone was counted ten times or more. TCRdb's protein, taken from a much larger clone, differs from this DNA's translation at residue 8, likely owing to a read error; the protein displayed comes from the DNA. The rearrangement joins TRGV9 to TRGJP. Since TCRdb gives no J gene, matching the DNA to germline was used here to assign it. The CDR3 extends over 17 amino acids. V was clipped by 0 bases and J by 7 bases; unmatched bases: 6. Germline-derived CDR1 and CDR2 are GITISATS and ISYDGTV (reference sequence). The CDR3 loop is CALWEVTDELGKKIKVF. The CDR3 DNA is TGTGCCTTGTGGGAGGTGACTGATGAGTTGGGCAAAAAAATCAAGGTATTT.

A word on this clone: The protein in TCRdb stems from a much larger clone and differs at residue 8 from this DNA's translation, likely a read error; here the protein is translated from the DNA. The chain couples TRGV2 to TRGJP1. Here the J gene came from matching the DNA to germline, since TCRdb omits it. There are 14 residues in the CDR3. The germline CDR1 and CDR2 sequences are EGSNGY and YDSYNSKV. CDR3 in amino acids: CATWDFTAGWFKIF. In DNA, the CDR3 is TGTGCCACCTGGGACTTTACCGCTGGTTGGTTCAAGATATTT.

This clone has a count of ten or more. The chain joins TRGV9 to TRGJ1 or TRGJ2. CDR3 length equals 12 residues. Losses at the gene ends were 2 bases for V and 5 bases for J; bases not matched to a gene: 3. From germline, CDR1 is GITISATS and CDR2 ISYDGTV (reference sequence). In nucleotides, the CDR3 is TGTGCCTTGTGGGAGGGAAATTATAAGAAACTCTTT. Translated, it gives CALWEGNYKKLF.

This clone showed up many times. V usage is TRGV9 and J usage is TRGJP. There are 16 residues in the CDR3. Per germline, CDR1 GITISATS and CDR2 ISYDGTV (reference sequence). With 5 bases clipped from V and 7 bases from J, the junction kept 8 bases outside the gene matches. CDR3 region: CALWGAGELGKKIKVF. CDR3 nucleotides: TGTGCCTTGTGGGGCGCGGGGGAGTTGGGCAAAAAAATCAAGGTATTT.

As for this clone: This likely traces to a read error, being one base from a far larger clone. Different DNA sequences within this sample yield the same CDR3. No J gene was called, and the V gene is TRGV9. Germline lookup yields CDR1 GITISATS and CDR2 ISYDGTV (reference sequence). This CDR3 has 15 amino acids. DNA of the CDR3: TGTGCCTTGTGGGAGGAACTCCAGAATTATTATAAGAAACTCTTC. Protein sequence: CALWEELQNYYKKLF.

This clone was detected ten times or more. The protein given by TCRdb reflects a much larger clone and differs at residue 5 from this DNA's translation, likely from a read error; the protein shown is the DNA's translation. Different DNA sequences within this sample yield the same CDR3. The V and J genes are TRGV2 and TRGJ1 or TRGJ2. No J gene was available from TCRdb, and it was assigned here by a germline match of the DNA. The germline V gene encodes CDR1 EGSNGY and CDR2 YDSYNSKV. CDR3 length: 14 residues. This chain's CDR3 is CATWGGPGYYKKLF. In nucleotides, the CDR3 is TGTGCCACCTGGGGCGGGCCTGGGTATTATAAGAAACTCTTT.

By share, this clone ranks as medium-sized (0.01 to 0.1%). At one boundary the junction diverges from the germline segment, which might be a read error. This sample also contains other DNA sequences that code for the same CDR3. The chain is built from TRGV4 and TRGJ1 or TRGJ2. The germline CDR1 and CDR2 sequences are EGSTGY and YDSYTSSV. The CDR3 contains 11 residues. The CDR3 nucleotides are TGTGCCACCTGGGATGCGCGGGTTGGAGTCTTT. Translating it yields CATWDARVGVF.

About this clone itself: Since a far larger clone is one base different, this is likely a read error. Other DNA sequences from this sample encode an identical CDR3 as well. CDR3 coding DNA: TGTGCCACCTGGGAGTTGAATTATTATAAGAAACTTTTT. It codes for CATWELNYYKKLF. The V gene call reads TRGV3; no J gene was called. Germline lookup yields CDR1 VTNTFY and CDR2 YDVSTARD (reference sequence). The CDR3 sequence is 13 residues long.

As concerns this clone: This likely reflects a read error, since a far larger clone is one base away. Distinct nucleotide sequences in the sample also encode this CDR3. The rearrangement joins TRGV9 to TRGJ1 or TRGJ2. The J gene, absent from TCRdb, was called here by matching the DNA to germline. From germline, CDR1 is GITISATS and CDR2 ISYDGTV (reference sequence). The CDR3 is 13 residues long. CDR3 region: CALWEVRGYKKLF. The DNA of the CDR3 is TGTGCCTTATGGGAGGTTCGAGGTTATAAGAAACTCTTT.

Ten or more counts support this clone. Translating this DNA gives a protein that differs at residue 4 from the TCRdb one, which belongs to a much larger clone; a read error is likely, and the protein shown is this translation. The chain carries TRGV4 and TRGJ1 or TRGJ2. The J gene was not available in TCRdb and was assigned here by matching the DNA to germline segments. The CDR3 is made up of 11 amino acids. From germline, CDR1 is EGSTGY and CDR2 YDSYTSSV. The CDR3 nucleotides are TGTGCCACCAGGGATCGTAGTAAGAAACTCTTT. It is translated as CATRDRSKKLF.

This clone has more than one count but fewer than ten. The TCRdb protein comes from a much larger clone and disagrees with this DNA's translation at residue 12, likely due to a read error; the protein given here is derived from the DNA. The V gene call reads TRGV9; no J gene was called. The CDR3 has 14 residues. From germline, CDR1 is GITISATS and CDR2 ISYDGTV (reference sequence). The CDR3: CALWEVRLCYKELF. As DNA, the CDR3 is TGTGCCTTGTGGGAGGTGCGTCTTTGTTATAAGGAACTCTTT.

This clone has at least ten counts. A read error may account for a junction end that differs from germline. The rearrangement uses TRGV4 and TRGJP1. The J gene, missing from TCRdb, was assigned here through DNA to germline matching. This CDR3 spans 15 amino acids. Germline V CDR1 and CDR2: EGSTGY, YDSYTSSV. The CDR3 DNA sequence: TGTGCCACCTGGGTGCTTTCCTGGGCTGGTTGGCTCAAGATATTT. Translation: CATWVLSWAGWLKIF.

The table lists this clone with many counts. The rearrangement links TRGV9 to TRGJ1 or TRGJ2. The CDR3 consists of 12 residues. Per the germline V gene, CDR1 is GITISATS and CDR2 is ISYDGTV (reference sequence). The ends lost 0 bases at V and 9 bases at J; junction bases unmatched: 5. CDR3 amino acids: CALWEVSFKKLF. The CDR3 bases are TGTGCCTTGTGGGAGGTGTCTTTTAAGAAACTCTTT.

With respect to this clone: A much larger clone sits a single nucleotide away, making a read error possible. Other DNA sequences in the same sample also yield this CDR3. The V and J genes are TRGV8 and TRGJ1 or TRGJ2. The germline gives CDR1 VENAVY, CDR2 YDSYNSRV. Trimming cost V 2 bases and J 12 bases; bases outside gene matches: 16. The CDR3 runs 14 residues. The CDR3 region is CATWDKNLRSGKLF. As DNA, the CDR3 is TGTGCCACCTGGGATAAGAACCTCAGGAGCGGGAAACTCTTT.

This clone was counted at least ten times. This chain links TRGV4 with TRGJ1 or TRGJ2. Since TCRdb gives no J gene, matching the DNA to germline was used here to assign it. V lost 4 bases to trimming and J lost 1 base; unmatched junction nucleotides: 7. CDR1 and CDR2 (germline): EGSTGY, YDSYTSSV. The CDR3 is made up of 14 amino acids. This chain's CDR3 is CATWDPFNYYKKLF. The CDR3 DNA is TGTGCCACCTGGGACCCCTTTAATTATTATAAGAAACTCTTT.

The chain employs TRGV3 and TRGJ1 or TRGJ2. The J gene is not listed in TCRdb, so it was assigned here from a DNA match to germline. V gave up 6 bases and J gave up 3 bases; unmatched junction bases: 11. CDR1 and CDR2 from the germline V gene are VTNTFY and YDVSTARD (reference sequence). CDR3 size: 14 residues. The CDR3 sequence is CATWTPNFYYKKLF. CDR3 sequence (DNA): TGTGCCACCTGGACTCCCAACTTTTATTATAAGAAACTCTTT.

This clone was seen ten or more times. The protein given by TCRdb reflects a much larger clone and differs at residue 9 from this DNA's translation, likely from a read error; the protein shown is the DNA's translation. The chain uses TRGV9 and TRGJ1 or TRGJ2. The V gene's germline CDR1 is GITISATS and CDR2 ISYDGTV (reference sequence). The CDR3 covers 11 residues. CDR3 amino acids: CALWETYKRLF. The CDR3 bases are TGTGCCTTGTGGGAGACCTATAAGAGACTCTTT.

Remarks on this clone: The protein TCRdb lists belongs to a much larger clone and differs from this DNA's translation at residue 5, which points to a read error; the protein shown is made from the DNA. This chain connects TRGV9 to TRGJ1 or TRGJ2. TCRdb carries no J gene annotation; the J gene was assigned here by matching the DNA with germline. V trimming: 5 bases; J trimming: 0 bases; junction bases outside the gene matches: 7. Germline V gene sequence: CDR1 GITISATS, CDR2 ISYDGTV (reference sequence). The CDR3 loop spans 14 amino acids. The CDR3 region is CALWGAKNYYKKLF. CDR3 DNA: TGTGCCTTGTGGGGGGCTAAGAATTATTATAAGAAACTCTTT.

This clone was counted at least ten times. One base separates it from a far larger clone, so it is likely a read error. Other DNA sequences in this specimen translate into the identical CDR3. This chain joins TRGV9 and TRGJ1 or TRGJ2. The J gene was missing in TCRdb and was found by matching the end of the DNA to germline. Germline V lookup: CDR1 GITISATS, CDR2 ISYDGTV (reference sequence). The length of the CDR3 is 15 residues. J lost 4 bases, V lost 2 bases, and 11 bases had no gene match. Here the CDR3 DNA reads TGTGCCTTGTGGGAGGCGTACCGAAACTATTATAAGAAACTCTTT. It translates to CALWEAYRNYYKKLF.

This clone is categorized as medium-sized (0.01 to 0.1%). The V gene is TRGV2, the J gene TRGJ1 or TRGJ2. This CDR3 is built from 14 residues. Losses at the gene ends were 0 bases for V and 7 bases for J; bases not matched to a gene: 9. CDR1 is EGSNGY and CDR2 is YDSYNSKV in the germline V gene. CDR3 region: CATWDGHVRYKKLF. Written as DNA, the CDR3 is TGTGCCACCTGGGACGGGCACGTAAGGTATAAGAAACTCTTT.